The 30 T cell receptor beta chains in this list originate from one sample, sequenced in a study of regulatory T cells in long-lasting Graves disease. With iRepertoire HTBI primers and Arm-PCR of CDR3 regions, TCR beta libraries were built. TCRdb reprocessed the multiplex PCR reads via MiXCR and lists one record per CDR3 protein. The sample carries 620,000 or so distinct CDR3 sequences, roughly 15% recorded once. Time point defined: newly diagnosed GD, antithyroid drugs for less than 3 months. There was RNA extracted from PBMCs, and the TCR library was made from it. Another study also made use of these data, one on T cells in Graves' hyperthyroidism and ophthalmopathy.

The sample was peripheral blood mononuclear cells (PBMCs), taken at new diagnosis, from a patient treated with antithyroid drugs. The receptors originated from a woman aged 25 to 39 with Graves disease.

The rearrangement links TRBV29-1 to TRBJ1-1; D remains unclear. Germline V lookup: CDR1 SQVTM, CDR2 ANQGSEA. V lost 3 bases and J 7 bases, leaving 12 bases between the germline ends. CDR3 size: 12 residues. CDR3 DNA: TGCAGCGTTGAGGGGAACAGAATTGAAGCTTTCTTT. Its protein product is CSVEGNRIEAFF.

This clonotype was counted many times. The chain recombines TRBV2 with TRBJ2-7; the D gene is possibly TRBD2 (5 bases). Germline loops: CDR1 SNHLY, CDR2 FYNNEI. V was trimmed by 6 bases and J by 0 bases, leaving 15 bases between them. The CDR3 is made up of 15 amino acids. The CDR3 DNA follows: TGTGCCAGCAGCCGGGATGCCGCCGCCTCCTACGAGCAGTACTTC. Translation: CASSRDAAASYEQYF.

This clonotype was seen at least ten times. The CDR3 region is CASSRLPRDRNTEAFF. CDR3 sequence (DNA): TGTGCCAGCTCACGTCTCCCCCGGGACCGGAACACTGAAGCTTTCTTT. The V gene is TRBV18, the J gene TRBJ1-1, with D maybe TRBD1 (5 bases). The germline V and J ends were trimmed by 4 bases and 1 base, with 16 bases remaining between them. The CDR3 sequence is 16 residues long. Germline values: CDR1 KGHSH, CDR2 LQKENI.

Only a few counts were recorded for this clonotype. The chain combines TRBV19 with TRBJ2-7; 8 positions match TRBD1. Looked up from germline, CDR1 is LNHDA and CDR2 is SQIVND (reference sequence). The V gene end was trimmed by 0 bases and the J gene end by 4 bases; junction bases not matched to a gene: 5. The CDR3 spans 15 residues. CDR3 protein: CASSIDRQGPYEQYF. In DNA, the CDR3 is TGTGCCAGTAGTATAGATCGACAGGGGCCGTACGAGCAGTACTTC.

The gene calls are TRBV24-1 and TRBJ2-7; perhaps TRBD2 as D (6 bases). This CDR3 is built from 14 residues. The V gene lost 3 bases and the J gene lost 1 base, with 9 bases spanning the gap. Germline V gives CDR1 KGHDR, CDR2 SFDVKD. The CDR3 loop is CATSDRTISYEQYF. The CDR3 nucleotides are TGTGCCACCAGTGATCGGACTATTTCCTACGAGCAGTACTTC.

A few counts support this clonotype. The chain uses TRBV28 and TRBJ2-7; possibly TRBD1 or TRBD2 for D (5 bases each). Trimming cost V 1 base and J 3 bases, with 19 bases left between them. The CDR3 consists of 17 residues. Germline V gene sequence: CDR1 MDHEN, CDR2 SYDVKM. The CDR3 loop reads CASSLFSGDPYSYEQYF. The CDR3 DNA reads TGTGCCAGCAGTTTATTTTCCGGGGACCCCTACAGCTACGAGCAGTACTTC.

J is TRBJ2-5 and V is TRBV28, with a possible D match to TRBD1 (6 bases). The CDR3 sequence is 15 residues long. The germline gives CDR1 MDHEN, CDR2 SYDVKM. Between the trimmed V and J ends, which lost 5 bases and 6 bases, there was a span of 19 bases. CDR3: CASSPTGPGLKTQYF. The CDR3 DNA sequence: TGTGCCAGCAGTCCCACAGGGCCCGGATTAAAGACCCAGTACTTC.

The V and J genes are TRBV20-1 and TRBJ2-1; 8 bases match TRBD2. The CDR3 is 15 residues long. Trimming cost V 1 base and J 7 bases; bases outside gene matches: 9. Germline-derived CDR1 and CDR2 are DFQATT and SNEGSKA (reference sequence). The CDR3 protein is CSARARAGGLNEQFF. The CDR3 DNA reads as TGCAGTGCTAGAGCGAGGGCGGGAGGACTAAATGAGCAGTTCTTC.

The chain carries TRBV19 and TRBJ2-3; D possibly uses TRBD1 or TRBD2 (5 bases each). This CDR3 contains 14 residues. Per the germline V gene, CDR1 is LNHDA and CDR2 is SQIVND (reference sequence). The V and J ends lost 6 bases and 2 bases respectively, with 12 bases between them. CDR3 amino acids: CASSWDGITDTQYF. The CDR3 region has the DNA TGTGCCAGTAGCTGGGACGGAATCACAGATACGCAGTATTTT.

This clonotype appeared a few times. This chain connects TRBV7-9 to TRBJ2-7; D not certain. The germline CDR1 and CDR2 sequences are SEHNR and FQNEAQ (reference sequence). Trimming removed 5 bases from V and 5 bases from J, with 10 bases in between. This CDR3 has 12 residues. The CDR3 DNA is TGTGCCAGCAGCCGAGGTGGGGACGAGCAGTACTTC. This gives the protein CASSRGGDEQYF.

This clonotype was recorded at least ten times. The V call is TRBV12-3 or TRBV12-4, the J call TRBJ2-1, with TRBD1 matching over 7 bases. The CDR3 has 12 amino acids. With V trimmed by 6 bases and J by 12 bases, 8 bases remained unmatched. Here the CDR3 reads CASSNDRARQFF. The CDR3 coding sequence is TGTGCCAGCAGCAACGACAGGGCGAGGCAGTTCTTC.

The J gene is TRBJ1-2, the V gene TRBV28; TRBD1 aligns across 7 bases. J gave up 3 bases and V 5 bases, and 6 bases lay outside the gene matches. Germline CDR1 and CDR2: MDHEN and SYDVKM. This CDR3 contains 14 residues. CDR3 sequence: CASSKGGLDYGYTF. DNA for the CDR3: TGTGCCAGCAGTAAAGGGGGCTTGGACTATGGCTACACCTTC.

This clonotype was seen ten or more times. This chain uses TRBV11-2 with TRBJ2-7; 9 positions agree with TRBD1. CDR3 length: 16 amino acids. Trimming cost V 4 bases and J 6 bases; bases outside gene matches: 13. The germline gives CDR1 SGHAT, CDR2 FQNNGV. The CDR3 DNA reads TGTGCCAGCAGCTCGCAATCCGGGACAGGGTACGGCGAGCAGTACTTC. It specifies CASSSQSGTGYGEQYF.

This clonotype was detected ten times or more. The gene calls are TRBV6-1 and TRBJ1-1; 9 bases map to TRBD1. This CDR3 comprises 16 residues. With 6 bases clipped from V and 2 bases from J, the junction kept 10 bases outside the gene matches. Germline V gene data show CDR1 as MNHNS and CDR2 as SASEGT. The CDR3 coding sequence is TGTGCCAGCAGAAGGGACAGGGTGGGAATAAACACTGAAGCTTTCTTT. As protein: CASRRDRVGINTEAFF.

The chain uses TRBV19 and TRBJ2-3, with D uncertain. Germline V gene data show CDR1 as LNHDA and CDR2 as SQIVND (reference sequence). V was clipped by 7 bases and J by 1 base, with 12 bases between them. The length of the CDR3 is 14 residues. The CDR3 region has the DNA TGTGCCAGTACCCCCCGGGTCGGCACAGATACGCAGTATTTT. Translation: CASTPRVGTDTQYF.

This clonotype was found many times. The chain couples TRBV20-1 to TRBJ2-1; D is possibly TRBD2 (6 bases). Between the trimmed V and J ends, which lost 0 bases and 8 bases, there was a span of 20 bases. The germline V gene has CDR1 DFQATT and CDR2 SNEGSKA (reference sequence). The CDR3 consists of 16 residues. In DNA form, the CDR3 reads TGCAGTGCTAGAGATCCGGCCGGGAGCGGACCGGATGAGCAGTTCTTC. It specifies CSARDPAGSGPDEQFF.

As regards this clonotype: At one end, the junction sequence differs from germline, possibly due to a read error. CDR3 residues: CASSFSYGYAF. For the CDR3, the DNA is TGTGCCAGCAGTTTCAGCTATGGCTACGCCTTC. V is TRBV12-3 or TRBV12-4 and J is TRBJ1-2; D uncertain. The CDR3 runs to 11 residues.

This clonotype was detected ten times or more. J is TRBJ2-5 and V is TRBV28; 7 bases fit TRBD1. V trimming: 6 bases; J trimming: 5 bases; junction bases outside the gene matches: 12. Germline assignment: CDR1 MDHEN and CDR2 SYDVKM. The CDR3 runs 15 residues. CDR3 region: CASRPDREEKETQYF. CDR3 nucleotides: TGTGCCAGCAGGCCCGACAGGGAAGAAAAGGAGACCCAGTACTTC.

This sequence joins TRBV19 and TRBJ2-1, with 9 positions matching TRBD1. CDR3 length: 15 amino acids. J gave up 5 bases and V 5 bases, and 7 bases lay outside the gene matches. The V gene's germline CDR1 is LNHDA and CDR2 SQIVND (reference sequence). The DNA of the CDR3 is TGTGCCAGTAGTGGAGACAGGGGGAAAAACAATGAGCAGTTCTTC. Amino acid sequence: CASSGDRGKNNEQFF.

The chain combines TRBV6-1 with TRBJ2-2; 8 bases line up with TRBD2. The trim removed 9 bases at V and 1 base at J, leaving 16 bases unmatched. The CDR3 loop spans 18 amino acids. Germline V CDR1 and CDR2: MNHNS, SASEGT. CDR3 loop: CARPESVAGGRNTGELFF. In nucleotides, the CDR3 is TGTGCCAGACCCGAAAGTGTCGCGGGAGGAAGGAACACCGGGGAGCTGTTTTTT.

This clonotype was counted a few times. The chain carries TRBV15 and TRBJ1-2; 12 bases line up with TRBD1. The CDR3 sequence is 16 residues long. Germline V gene data show CDR1 as LNHNV and CDR2 as YYDKDF (reference sequence). The junction had 7 bases not matched to a gene; V was cut back by 4 bases and J by 4 bases. The DNA of the CDR3 is TGTGCCACCAGCATGCCCGGGACAGGGGGCGTCTATGGCTACACCTTC. Protein: CATSMPGTGGVYGYTF.

The J gene is TRBJ2-1, the V gene TRBV4-1, with unresolved D. Germline CDR1 is MGHRA and CDR2 is YSYEKL. The CDR3 runs 12 residues. The V end lost 0 bases, the J end lost 7 bases, and 4 bases lay between the germline ends. The CDR3 DNA reads as TGCGCCAGCAGCCAAGATCAGAATGAGCAGTTCTTC. Translation gives CASSQDQNEQFF.

This clonotype was observed many times. This chain connects TRBV28 to TRBJ2-5; weak D call: TRBD2 (5 bases). The CDR3 is made up of 18 amino acids. V was shortened by 4 bases and J by 4 bases, with 25 bases between the two germline ends. Per the germline V gene, CDR1 is MDHEN and CDR2 is SYDVKM. CDR3 coding DNA: TGTGCCAGCAGTTCACAAAGGCCGCCGGGTCCTGGGAGAGAGACCCAGTACTTC. It encodes CASSSQRPPGPGRETQYF.

As DNA, the CDR3 is TGTGCCAGCAGTTTATATAATTCACCCCTCCACTTT. Residues: CASSLYNSPLHF. The chain links TRBV6-2 or TRBV6-3 to TRBJ1-6; no firm D call. V lost 4 bases and J lost 4, with 2 bases in between. Germline V gene data show CDR1 as MNHEY and CDR2 as SVGEGT. The CDR3 runs 12 residues.

The chain recombines TRBV28 with TRBJ2-3; 13 bases fit TRBD2. The germline V gene encodes CDR1 MDHEN and CDR2 SYDVKM. The V segment lost 6 bases and the J segment 4 bases; nucleotides outside the gene matches: 16. CDR3 length: 19 residues. The CDR3 is CASSLGGSRGLAGPDTQYF. CDR3 DNA sequence: TGTGCCAGCAGCTTAGGAGGCAGCCGGGGACTAGCGGGACCAGATACGCAGTATTTT.

As regards this clonotype: Just one base apart from a much larger clone, this may be a read error. The chain is built from TRBV6-2 or TRBV6-3 and TRBJ1-2; tentatively, D is TRBD1 (5 bases). Germline V gives CDR1 MNHEY, CDR2 SVGEGT. The CDR3 sequence is 12 residues long. The germline V and J ends were trimmed by 6 bases and 4 bases, with 9 bases remaining between them. CDR3 sequence reads: CASRKTAYGYTF. CDR3 in DNA: TGTGCCAGCAGGAAGACAGCCTATGGCTACACCTTC.

This clonotype was counted at least ten times. The chain combines TRBV12-3 or TRBV12-4 with TRBJ1-4; no firm D call. CDR3 length: 17 residues. V was clipped by 2 bases and J by 5 bases, with 18 bases between them. The CDR3 is CASSLWSAGYENEKLFF. The DNA for the CDR3 is TGTGCCAGCAGTTTATGGTCCGCGGGGTACGAAAATGAAAAACTGTTTTTT.

The table lists this clonotype with a few counts. V and J are TRBV20-1 and TRBJ1-6; D perhaps matches TRBD1 (5 bases). Germline V gene data show CDR1 as DFQATT and CDR2 as SNEGSKA (reference sequence). Trimming took off 6 bases at V and 0 bases at J, with 21 bases between the two ends. The CDR3 sequence is 18 residues long. CDR3 bases: TGCAGTGCCGAAGGGACGGCCGATCTGAGCTCCTATAATTCACCCCTCCACTTT. It translates to CSAEGTADLSSYNSPLHF.

This clonotype was counted only a few times. The chain employs TRBV28 and TRBJ1-3; the match to TRBD1 covers 10 bases. Per germline, CDR1 MDHEN and CDR2 SYDVKM. The CDR3 runs to 16 residues. The J segment lost 2 bases and the V segment lost 4 bases, leaving 5 bases of the junction unmatched. CDR3 region: CASSYRDRGAGNTIYF. DNA for the CDR3: TGTGCCAGCAGTTACCGGGACAGGGGAGCTGGAAACACCATATATTTT. Drawing the rest from reference TRBV28 and TRBJ1-3, the complete variable domain is DVKVTQSSRYLVKRTGEKVFLECVQDMDHENMFWYRQDPGLGLRLIYFSYDVKMKEKGDIPEGYSVSREKKERFSLILESASTNQTSMYLCASSYRDRGAGNTIYFGEGSWLTVV.

This clonotype was counted only a few times. The chain combines TRBV19 with TRBJ1-2, with D tentatively TRBD1 (6 bases). Trimming removed 5 bases at V and 1 base at J, with 20 bases between. In germline, CDR1 is LNHDA, CDR2 SQIVND (reference sequence). This CDR3 spans 17 amino acids. The CDR3 here is CASSRTARPPYNYGYTF. DNA of the CDR3: TGTGCCAGTAGTCGGACAGCGCGGCCTCCCTATAACTATGGCTACACCTTC.